This T cell receptor beta chain was sequenced in a study of cytomegalovirus exposure and HLA in healthy donors. General study findings and limits: CMV serostatus stood as the only immune exposure information on hand. The classifier reportedly diagnosed cytomegalovirus status with high specificity and sensitivity. According to an earlier analysis, most TCR beta V segments yielded productive rearrangements about 87% or about 30% of the time.

Researchers ran the PCR with 60 Vbeta and 13 Jbeta primers. Original analysis: Some 11 million of the approximately 80 million unique TCR beta chains counted in a later analysis were shared. Sequencing used immunoSEQ multiplex PCR; TCRdb keeps in-frame clones, though not all of them. V, J and clone size derive from that table, while D and trimming were established from the DNA sequence. The repertoire includes approximately 200,000 clones, about four fifths of them detected once, and 4% to 5% sits in the top ten. On this clone: Its antigen is unidentified.

This CDR3 is 14 amino acids long. Per the germline V gene, CDR1 is SNHLY and CDR2 is FYNNEI. V gave up 7 bases and J gave up 0 bases, with 10 bases separating them. Input material: PBMCs. The clonotype was recovered from a man in his thirties or forties in good health and CMV-seropositive. The V call is TRBV2, the J call TRBJ2-1, with D unclear. CDR3 sequence reads: CASTIESSYNEQFF. In DNA form, the CDR3 reads TGTGCCAGCACGATAGAAAGCTCCTACAATGAGCAGTTCTTC.